The rows below give T cell receptor beta chains drawn from one sample of a study of control samples from healthy donors and cancer patients. The assay was immunoSEQ multiplex PCR, and TCRdb's table has in-frame clones only and misses some. The table records 68,000 or so clones, around 80% of them present only once. The sample taken for sequencing was blood. The receptors originated from a man aged 55 to 70 in good health. CDR3s include the opening cysteine and the closing phenylalanine or tryptophan. The order of the fields is J gene, V gene, D gene, clone size, CDR3 protein, CDR3 DNA. The D gene is left open where the match is weak. Not every row has a clone size; where given, it reads once, few, many or a size class.

>TRBJ2-1|TRBV9|-|once
CASSAGRRGEASYNEQFF
TGTGCCAGCAGCGCGGGACGTAGGGGGGAGGCCTCCTACAATGAGCAGTTCTTC
>TRBJ2-2|TRBV6-5|-|-
CASGLPNTGELFF
TGTGCATCGGGACTCCCGAACACCGGGGAGCTGTTTTTT
>TRBJ2-7|TRBV9|TRBD2|-
CASSPRTSGREAEQYF
TGTGCCAGCAGCCCCCGGACTAGCGGGAGGGAGGCCGAGCAGTACTTC
>TRBJ2-2|TRBV29-1|TRBD2|once
CSASGSGTGELFF
TGCAGCGCAAGCGGGAGTGGCACCGGGGAGCTGTTTTTT
>TRBJ1-5|TRBV28|-|-
CASSLNRNQPQHF
TGTGCCAGCAGTTTAAACAGAAATCAGCCCCAGCATTTT
>TRBJ2-7|TRBV9|-|few
CASSQRGGTDTYEQYF
TGTGCCAGCAGCCAGCGTGGCGGGACCGACACCTACGAGCAGTACTTC
>TRBJ2-1|TRBV4-3|-|-
CASSQDWGYLYNEQFF
TGCGCCAGCAGCCAAGATTGGGGTTACCTCTACAATGAGCAGTTCTTC
>TRBJ1-2|TRBV27|-|-
CASSSQVGYGYTF
TGTGCCAGCAGTTCTCAAGTTGGCTATGGCTACACCTTC
>TRBJ2-7|TRBV30|TRBD2|-
CAWSSTSGRLYEQYF
TGTGCCTGGAGTTCTACTAGCGGGAGACTCTACGAGCAGTACTTC
>TRBJ2-1|TRBV28|-|-
CASSRGRPHNEQFF
TGTGCCAGCAGCCGTGGGAGACCCCACAATGAGCAGTTCTTC
>TRBJ2-1|TRBV25-1|TRBD2|-
CASRSGTSVGDEQFF
TGTGCCAGCAGGTCCGGGACTAGCGTAGGAGATGAGCAGTTCTTC